The rows below give T cell receptor beta chains drawn from one sample of a study of T cells in Graves' hyperthyroidism and ophthalmopathy. TCRdb analysed the multiplex PCR reads with MiXCR anew, one entry per CDR3 protein. Of some 50,000 distinct CDR3 sequences listed, less than 60% were seen once; the top ten hold roughly 9.1%. Input material: blood. Receptor source: a woman aged 50 to 60 with Graves' ophthalmopathy. Both conserved end residues are part of each CDR3. A clone size is listed for some rows: how often the clone was seen (once, few, many), or a class if it is expanded.

clone_size: many; v_call: TRBV2; cdr3_aa: CASVRSRTGELFF
clone_size: many; v_call: TRBV4-1; cdr3_aa: CASSKASGGVTDTQYF
clone_size: -; v_call: TRBV7-2; cdr3_aa: CASSFGTGGETQYF
clone_size: -; v_call: TRBV19; cdr3_aa: CASRDGNQPQHF
clone_size: -; v_call: TRBV20-1; cdr3_aa: CSARDGLAGTSNEQFF
clone_size: -; v_call: TRBV2; cdr3_aa: CGSSPLDPCHLWETQYF
clone_size: -; v_call: TRBV2; cdr3_aa: CASRRQGEETQYF
clone_size: medium-sized; v_call: TRBV7-2; cdr3_aa: CASSTLGLEQYF
clone_size: once; v_call: TRBV7-2; cdr3_aa: CASNLAGTGGHEQYF
clone_size: -; v_call: TRBV9; cdr3_aa: CASSVAGLGGNEQFF
clone_size: -; v_call: TRBV15; cdr3_aa: CATSRDSDVVLYTEQYF
clone_size: many; v_call: TRBV14; cdr3_aa: CASSQGTGWDTDTQYF
clone_size: -; v_call: TRBV14; cdr3_aa: CASSQNLGQAVITTSEKLFF
clone_size: -; v_call: TRBV5-4; cdr3_aa: CASSLFLDTQFF
clone_size: few; v_call: TRBV10-3; cdr3_aa: CAISERHSATNVKPFF
clone_size: few; v_call: TRBV5-1; cdr3_aa: CASSLTAGTF
clone_size: -; v_call: TRBV7-9; cdr3_aa: CASSWGGQGRYNEQFF
clone_size: many; v_call: TRBV6-5; cdr3_aa: CASRQGGTGELFF
clone_size: -; v_call: TRBV7-2; cdr3_aa: CASSLTVDYGYTF
clone_size: -; v_call: TRBV7-6; cdr3_aa: CASSLVLGSGANVLTF
clone_size: many; v_call: TRBV5-6; cdr3_aa: CASSPRQRGEQYF
clone_size: -; v_call: TRBV7-2; cdr3_aa: CASSLGGTGNTGELFF
clone_size: once; v_call: TRBV5-6; cdr3_aa: CASSRPDRGPGETQYF
clone_size: -; v_call: TRBV7-8; cdr3_aa: CASSSDRNTEAFF
clone_size: many; v_call: TRBV4-1; cdr3_aa: CASSQASGRGTDTQYF
clone_size: few; v_call: TRBV9; cdr3_aa: CASSAGWGYTF
clone_size: many; v_call: TRBV29-1; cdr3_aa: CSVVKGTGELFF
clone_size: many; v_call: TRBV9; cdr3_aa: CASSPRRSSNYGYTF
clone_size: many; v_call: TRBV5-6; cdr3_aa: CASSLLSFWGDTEKLFF
clone_size: many; v_call: TRBV6-5; cdr3_aa: CASRSTGTGDETQYF
clone_size: many; v_call: TRBV20-1; cdr3_aa: CSARVRDRPISEAFF
clone_size: many; v_call: TRBV7-3; cdr3_aa: CASSLTKQSEQYF
clone_size: few; v_call: TRBV7-2; cdr3_aa: CASGRGGGNEQFF
clone_size: -; v_call: TRBV5-6; cdr3_aa: CASSLRDRVPYGYTF
clone_size: -; v_call: TRBV24-1; cdr3_aa: CATSDPDQEQYF
clone_size: medium-sized; v_call: TRBV19; cdr3_aa: CASSDYDEQYF
clone_size: many; v_call: TRBV7-8; cdr3_aa: CASSLDVAGVGEQYF
clone_size: many; v_call: TRBV20-1; cdr3_aa: CSARIGGLAGRNAYEQYF
clone_size: -; v_call: TRBV19; cdr3_aa: CASKLDWGSDTQYF
clone_size: -; v_call: TRBV5-4; cdr3_aa: CASTGGGTGELFF
clone_size: -; v_call: TRBV7-6; cdr3_aa: CASSLVTVSGQAGPTNEKLFF
clone_size: many; v_call: TRBV24-1; cdr3_aa: CATSDLRISGNTGELFF
clone_size: medium-sized; v_call: TRBV20-1; cdr3_aa: CSAKGDYSPLHF
clone_size: many; v_call: TRBV2; cdr3_aa: CASSPSTGTSLLETQYF
clone_size: many; v_call: TRBV2; cdr3_aa: CASSHDRYNEQFF